The next 27 T cell receptor beta chains were all read from a single sample in a study of T cells in pancreatic ductal adenocarcinoma. Measured with immunoSEQ multiplex PCR; TCRdb has only the in-frame clones, and not every one. The data show about 98,000 clones, 90% to 95% seen once. No neoadjuvant therapy was given to the selected pancreatic ductal adenocarcinoma patients before their surgery. Sequencing used PBMCs. These receptors were collected from a human donor with pancreatic ductal adenocarcinoma.

This clone has only a few counts. This chain links TRBV5-4 with TRBJ1-4; tentative D call: TRBD1 (6 bases). CDR1 is SGHNT and CDR2 is YYREEE in the germline V gene (reference sequence). Trimming shortened V by 4 bases and J by 8 bases, and 15 bases separated the two germline ends. The CDR3 consists of 14 residues. The CDR3 bases are TGTGCCAGCAGCGTGCAGGGGATATACGAAAAACTGTTTTTT. Its translation is CASSVQGIYEKLFF.

CDR3 sequence (DNA): TGTGCCAGCAGTTTAAACCAGGGGTGGGGCTACACCTTC. It codes for CASSLNQGWGYTF. The rearrangement links TRBV28 to TRBJ1-2, with D maybe TRBD1 (6 bases). The CDR3 consists of 13 residues. Trimming pared 2 bases from V and 8 bases from J, leaving 12 bases between. CDR1 is MDHEN, CDR2 SYDVKM, per germline.

The chain uses TRBV27 and TRBJ2-3, with a tentative D call TRBD1 (5 bases). Germline V CDR1 and CDR2: MNHEY, SMNVEV (reference sequence). CDR3 size: 12 residues. Trimming took off 10 bases at V and 5 bases at J, with 13 bases between the two ends. The chain's CDR3 is CATRRGVDTQYF. DNA for the CDR3: TGTGCCACCCGAAGGGGTGTAGATACGCAGTATTTT.

The chain joins TRBV5-1 to TRBJ2-6; D uncertain. Trimming removed 1 base at V and 2 bases at J, with 7 bases between. Germline values: CDR1 SGHRS, CDR2 YFSETQ. This CDR3 has 15 amino acids. The CDR3 nucleotides read TGCGCCAGCAGCTTGCTAGAGGCTGGGGCCAACGTCCTGACTTTC. Amino acids: CASSLLEAGANVLTF.

The rearrangement uses TRBV6-1 and TRBJ1-5; D might be TRBD1 (6 bases). Trimming removed 6 bases from V and 4 bases from J, with 10 bases in between. CDR3 size: 13 residues. The germline V gene encodes CDR1 MNHNS and CDR2 SASEGT. CDR3 amino acids: CASRQGWNQPQHF. In DNA, the CDR3 is TGTGCCAGCAGACAGGGTTGGAATCAGCCCCAGCATTTT.

As regards this clone: Sequence at one end of the junction differs from germline and may be a read error. The chain is built from TRBV7-7 and TRBJ1-5; D is unresolved. Germline V gene sequence: CDR1 SSHAT, CDR2 FNYEAQ (reference sequence). The length of the CDR3 is 15 residues. CDR3 sequence (DNA): TGTGCTAGCAGCTTACGGCTGAGGAGTAGTCAGCCCCAGCATTTT. It codes for CASSLRLRSSQPQHF.

The chain uses TRBV18 and TRBJ2-1; D is perhaps TRBD2 (7 bases). The CDR3 contains 16 residues. The germline V gene has CDR1 KGHSH and CDR2 LQKENI. V shed 2 bases and J shed 5 bases, with 16 bases lying between them. The chain's CDR3 is CASSPAGRGYDNEQFF. CDR3 DNA sequence: TGTGCCAGCTCACCAGCTGGGAGGGGGTACGACAATGAGCAGTTCTTC.

This sequence joins TRBV7-3 and TRBJ2-5; TRBD1 aligns across 7 bases. Trimming cost V 0 bases and J 2 bases; bases outside gene matches: 0. Germline CDR1 reads SGHTA; CDR2 reads FQGTGA. The CDR3 runs 14 residues. The CDR3 DNA reads as TGTGCCAGCAGCTTAACGGGACAGCAAGAGACCCAGTACTTC. Amino acids: CASSLTGQQETQYF.

Note on this clone: Its ends do not fully match the called genes, so a read error is possible. This chain links TRBV5-1 with TRBJ2-3; 9 bases line up with TRBD1. In germline, CDR1 is SGHRS, CDR2 YFSETQ. This CDR3 is 14 amino acids long. CDR3 protein: CASSSGQGSGLGFF. Here the CDR3 DNA reads TGCGCCAGCAGCTCGGGACAGGGTAGCGGGCTCGGATTTTTT. Looking up the rest from reference TRBV5-1 and TRBJ2-3 gives the full variable domain: KAGVTQTPRYLIKTRGQQVTLSCSPISGHRSVSWYQQTPGQGLQFLFEYFSETQRNKGNFPGRFSGRQFSNSRSEMNVSTLELGDSALYLCASSSGQGSGLGFFGPGTRLTVL.

This chain uses TRBV2 with TRBJ1-5, with TRBD1 matching 7 bases. CDR1 and CDR2 from the germline V gene are SNHLY and FYNNEI. The trim removed 8 bases at V and 6 bases at J, leaving 10 bases unmatched. This CDR3 is 14 amino acids long. CDR3 protein: CASQGGDTGQPQHF. The CDR3 DNA reads TGTGCCAGCCAGGGGGGAGATACGGGTCAGCCCCAGCATTTT.

V usage is TRBV28 and J usage is TRBJ2-2; D might be TRBD2 (7 bases). Trimming removed 3 bases from V and 0 bases from J, with 17 bases in between. The germline CDR1 and CDR2 sequences are MDHEN and SYDVKM. The CDR3 consists of 18 residues. In DNA form, the CDR3 reads TGTGCCAGCAGTTTCTCACTGGGGGCGGGGGCGAACACCGGGGAGCTGTTTTTT. As protein: CASSFSLGAGANTGELFF.

The chain recombines TRBV2 with TRBJ2-5; a weak D match, TRBD1 (7 bases). The CDR3 sequence is 15 residues long. V dropped 2 bases and J dropped 1 base, with 11 bases sitting between them. The V gene's germline CDR1 is SNHLY and CDR2 FYNNEI. CDR3 protein: CASSEQGDSQETQYF. DNA of the CDR3: TGTGCCAGCAGTGAACAGGGGGACTCCCAAGAGACCCAGTACTTC.

The rearrangement uses TRBV7-2 and TRBJ2-6, with 7 bases fitting TRBD1. In germline, CDR1 is SGHTA, CDR2 FQGNSA. This CDR3 region has 16 residues. Trimming cost V 6 bases and J 0 bases; bases outside gene matches: 5. The CDR3 sequence: CASSQTGVSGANVLTF. The CDR3 DNA is TGTGCCAGCAGTCAAACAGGGGTCTCTGGGGCCAACGTCCTGACTTTC.

The chain carries TRBV7-8 and TRBJ2-5, with 8 bases matching TRBD2. V was clipped by 5 bases and J by 7 bases; unmatched bases: 6. CDR1 and CDR2 from the germline V gene are SGHVS and FQNEAQ. This CDR3 spans 13 amino acids. The DNA of the CDR3 is TGTGCCAGCAGCGGGACTAGTGTGGGGACCCAGTACTTC. This encodes CASSGTSVGTQYF.

This chain uses TRBV11-3 with TRBJ2-3, with D possibly matching TRBD2 (6 bases). Trimming removed 4 bases from V and 1 base from J, with 6 bases in between. This CDR3 contains 13 residues. Germline CDR1 and CDR2: SGHNT and YENEEA. The CDR3 DNA is TGTGCCAGCAGCTCTAGCGGCACAGATACGCAGTATTTT. It yields the protein CASSSSGTDTQYF.

This clone came up once. The chain uses TRBV30 and TRBJ2-3, with 7 bases identical to TRBD1. Germline V lookup: CDR1 GTSNPN, CDR2 SVGIG (reference sequence). The CDR3 is made up of 14 amino acids. Unmatched junction bases numbered 8, after V lost 2 bases and J lost 6 bases. CDR3 bases: TGTGCCTGGAGTCCGGGACAGCTTTTTGATACGCAGTATTTT. Protein sequence: CAWSPGQLFDTQYF. Complete variable domain (other parts from reference TRBV30 and TRBJ2-3): SQTIHQWPATLVQPVGSPLSLECTVEGTSNPNLYWYRQAAGRGLQLLFYSVGIGQISSEVPQNLSASRPQDRQFILSSKKLLLSDSGFYLCAWSPGQLFDTQYFGPGTRLTVL.

The rearrangement uses TRBV29-1 and TRBJ1-1; possibly TRBD1 for D (6 bases). Trimming removed 5 bases from V and 5 bases from J, with 9 bases in between. CDR1 is SQVTM, CDR2 ANQGSEA, per germline. The CDR3 runs 11 residues. For the CDR3, the DNA is TGCAGCGTTAGGGGGAGTACTGAAGCTTTCTTT. Residues: CSVRGSTEAFF.

The chain links TRBV9 to TRBJ2-3; D not certain. Trimming stripped 0 bases from V and 0 bases from J, with 8 bases between. CDR1 is SGDLS, CDR2 YYNGEE, per germline. The CDR3 runs 15 residues. The CDR3 loop is CASSVGSSSTDTQYF. In DNA, the CDR3 is TGTGCCAGCAGCGTAGGTTCGAGTAGCACAGATACGCAGTATTTT.

V usage is TRBV10-3 and J usage is TRBJ1-5, with D possibly matching TRBD1 (5 bases). This CDR3 spans 13 amino acids. The ends were cut back, 2 bases at V and 5 bases at J, with 7 bases in the middle. Germline loops: CDR1 ENHRY, CDR2 SYGVKD. The DNA of the CDR3 is TGTGCCATCAGTGAGGGGGCAGATCAGCCCCAGCATTTT. Residues: CAISEGADQPQHF.

The rearrangement joins TRBV2 to TRBJ2-7; TRBD2 matches 7 bases. CDR3 length equals 12 residues. The V gene end was trimmed by 11 bases and the J gene end by 5 bases; junction bases not matched to a gene: 9. The germline gives CDR1 SNHLY, CDR2 FYNNEI. As DNA, the CDR3 is TGTGCCTCAGTGGGGAGGGGCAACGAGCAGTACTTC. Encoded protein: CASVGRGNEQYF.

This clone appeared a single time. The rearrangement joins TRBV11-2 to TRBJ2-7, with TRBD2 matching 12 bases. CDR1 and CDR2 from the germline V gene are SGHAT and FQNNGV. CDR3 length: 14 amino acids. V shed 6 bases and J 7 bases; nucleotides not matched to a gene: 7. CDR3: CASRATSGGLEQYF. The CDR3 region has the DNA TGTGCCAGCAGAGCGACTAGCGGGGGCCTGGAGCAGTACTTC.

The chain employs TRBV7-6 and TRBJ2-7; 7 positions match TRBD1. Losses at the gene ends were 1 base for V and 3 bases for J; bases not matched to a gene: 3. Germline V gene sequence: CDR1 SGHVS, CDR2 FNYEAQ. The CDR3 extends over 14 amino acids. CDR3: CASSLGGTVYEQYF. The DNA of the CDR3 is TGTGCCAGCAGCTTAGGTGGGACAGTCTACGAGCAGTACTTC.

The CDR3 loop is CASSQVQGSEQYF. CDR3 DNA: TGTGCCAGCAGCCAAGTCCAGGGCTCCGAGCAGTACTTC. This sequence joins TRBV14 and TRBJ2-7, with D perhaps TRBD1 (5 bases). The CDR3 runs 13 residues. The germline gives CDR1 SGHDN, CDR2 FVKESK. The germline V and J ends were trimmed by 1 base and 6 bases, with 10 bases remaining between them.

This clone turned up a few times. The chain combines TRBV5-1 with TRBJ2-7, with 8 nucleotides matching TRBD1. This CDR3 region has 15 residues. CDR1 is SGHRS and CDR2 is YFSETQ in the germline V gene. V lost 5 bases to trimming and J lost 2 bases; unmatched junction nucleotides: 9. The chain's CDR3 is CASSSGQGATYEQYF. CDR3 coding DNA: TGCGCCAGCAGTTCCGGACAGGGTGCAACCTACGAGCAGTACTTC.

The rearrangement joins TRBV5-1 to TRBJ2-3; D not certain. The CDR3 has 14 residues. V was pared by 0 bases and J by 2 bases, with 7 bases between. Germline V gene data show CDR1 as SGHRS and CDR2 as YFSETQ. This CDR3 is CASSLGGNTDTQYF. CDR3 nucleotide sequence: TGCGCCAGCAGCTTGGGAGGTAACACAGATACGCAGTATTTT.

This sequence joins TRBV6-1 and TRBJ1-1; TRBD1 matches 9 bases. V was pared by 2 bases and J by 3 bases, with 1 base of the junction left unmatched. This CDR3 has 14 amino acids. CDR1 is MNHNS and CDR2 is SASEGT in the germline V gene. The DNA for the CDR3 is TGTGCCAGCAGTGAAACAGGGGGCTACACTGAAGCTTTCTTT. The encoded protein is CASSETGGYTEAFF.

The rearrangement joins TRBV5-5 to TRBJ1-4; no clear D gene. The CDR3 extends over 15 amino acids. V dropped 0 bases and J dropped 4 bases, with 10 bases sitting between them. CDR1 and CDR2 from the germline V gene are SGHKS and YYEKEE (reference sequence). As DNA, the CDR3 is TGTGCCAGCAGCTTGGGCCCGGAGAGTAATGAAAAACTGTTTTTT. Its protein product is CASSLGPESNEKLFF. The full variable domain, in which reference TRBV5-5 and TRBJ1-4 provide the parts outside the CDR3, is DAGVTQSPTHLIKTRGQQVTLRCSPISGHKSVSWYQQVLGQGPQFIFQYYEKEERGRGNFPDRFSARQFPNYSSELNVNALLLGDSALYLCASSLGPESNEKLFFGSGTQLSVL.